The sequence of this TCR beta chain was determined in a study of T cells in Graves' hyperthyroidism and ophthalmopathy. The germline V and J ends were trimmed by 3 bases and 4 bases, with 18 bases remaining between them. This CDR3 has 16 amino acids. Germline lookup yields CDR1 MDHEN and CDR2 SYDVKM. The source material, RNA transcripts, was used to amplify TCR beta CDR3 regions. HTBI primers were used for first-round RT-PCR of the TCR CDR3. TCRdb recomputed calls from the multiplex PCR reads with MiXCR, one row per CDR3 protein. The table has about 600,000 distinct CDR3 sequences, 12% to 15% seen once. Ophthalmopathy patients had Clinical Activity Score at least 3, NOSPECS grade at least 4, duration under 3 months. This clonotype was counted at least ten times.

Sequenced: blood. The source is a woman under 30 with Graves' ophthalmopathy. The V and J genes are TRBV28 and TRBJ1-2; D gene unclear. The CDR3 DNA follows: TGTGCCAGCAGTTTGGAAGAGGGAGGTGATAGCTATGGCTACACCTTC. This gives the protein CASSLEEGGDSYGYTF.